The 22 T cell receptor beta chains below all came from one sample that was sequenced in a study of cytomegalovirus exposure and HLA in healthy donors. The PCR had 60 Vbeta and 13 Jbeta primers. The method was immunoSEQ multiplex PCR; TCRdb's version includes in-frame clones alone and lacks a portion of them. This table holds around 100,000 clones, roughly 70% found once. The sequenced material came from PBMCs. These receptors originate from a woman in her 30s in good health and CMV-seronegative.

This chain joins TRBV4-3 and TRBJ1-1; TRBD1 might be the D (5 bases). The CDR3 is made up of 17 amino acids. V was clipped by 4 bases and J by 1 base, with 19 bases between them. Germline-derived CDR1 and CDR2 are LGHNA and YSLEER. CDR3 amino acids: CASSLELQGSENTEAFF. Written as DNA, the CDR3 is TGCGCCAGCAGCCTGGAACTTCAGGGAAGCGAGAACACTGAAGCTTTCTTT.

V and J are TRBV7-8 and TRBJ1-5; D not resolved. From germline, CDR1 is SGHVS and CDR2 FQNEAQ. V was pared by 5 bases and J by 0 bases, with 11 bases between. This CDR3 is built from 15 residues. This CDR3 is CASSTGLLSNQPQHF. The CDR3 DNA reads TGTGCCAGCAGCACCGGTCTCCTTAGCAATCAGCCCCAGCATTTT. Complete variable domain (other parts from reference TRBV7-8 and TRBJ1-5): GAGVSQSPRYKVAKRGQDVALRCDPISGHVSLFWYQQALGQGPEFLTYFQNEAQLDKSGLPSDRFFAERPEGSVSTLKIQRTQQEDSAVYLCASSTGLLSNQPQHFGDGTRLSIL.

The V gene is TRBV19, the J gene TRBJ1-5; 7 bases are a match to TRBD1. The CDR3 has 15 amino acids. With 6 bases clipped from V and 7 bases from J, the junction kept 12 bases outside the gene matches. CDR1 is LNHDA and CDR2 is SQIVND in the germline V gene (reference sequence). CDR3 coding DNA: TGTGCCAGTAGCACCACCACGAACAGGGGCCAGCCCCAGCATTTT. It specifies CASSTTTNRGQPQHF.

CDR3 nucleotides: TGTGCCAGCAGTTCTGGAGGGACGAACTACGAGCAGTACTTC. Amino acid sequence: CASSSGGTNYEQYF. J is TRBJ2-7 and V is TRBV27, with TRBD2 as a possible D gene (6 bases). There are 14 residues in the CDR3. Looked up from germline, CDR1 is MNHEY and CDR2 is SMNVEV (reference sequence). The V end lost 4 bases, the J end lost 3 bases, and 13 bases lay between the germline ends.

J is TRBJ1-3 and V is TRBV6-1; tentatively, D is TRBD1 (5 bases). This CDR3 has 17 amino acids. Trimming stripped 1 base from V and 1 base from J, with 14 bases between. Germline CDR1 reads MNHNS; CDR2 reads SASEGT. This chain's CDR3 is CASSEVRGIGSGNTIYF. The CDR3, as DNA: TGTGCCAGCAGTGAAGTTCGGGGGATCGGTTCTGGAAACACCATATATTTT.

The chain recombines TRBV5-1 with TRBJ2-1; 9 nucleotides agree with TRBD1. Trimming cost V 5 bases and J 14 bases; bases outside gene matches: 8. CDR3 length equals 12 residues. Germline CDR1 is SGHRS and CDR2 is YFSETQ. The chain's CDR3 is CASRRDRGVEFF. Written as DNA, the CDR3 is TGCGCCAGCAGACGAGACAGGGGGGTGGAGTTCTTC.

The DNA of the CDR3 is TGTGCCAGCAGCCCGGACAGGGGTAACACTGAAGCTTTCTTT. Protein: CASSPDRGNTEAFF. The J gene is TRBJ1-1, the V gene TRBV7-2; 9 positions agree with TRBD1. V lost 5 bases to trimming and J lost 2 bases; unmatched junction nucleotides: 3. The germline V gene encodes CDR1 SGHTA and CDR2 FQGNSA. CDR3 length: 14 residues.

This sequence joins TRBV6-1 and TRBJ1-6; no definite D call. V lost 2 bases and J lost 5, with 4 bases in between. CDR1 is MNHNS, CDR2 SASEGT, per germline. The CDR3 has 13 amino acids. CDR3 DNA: TGTGCCAGCAGTGAACTACATAATTCACCCCTCCACTTT. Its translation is CASSELHNSPLHF.

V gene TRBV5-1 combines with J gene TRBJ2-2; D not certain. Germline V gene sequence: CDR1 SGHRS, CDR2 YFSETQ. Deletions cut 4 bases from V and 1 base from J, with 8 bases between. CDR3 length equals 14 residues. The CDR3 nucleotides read TGCGCCAGCAGCGCGAGACAGAACACCGGGGAGCTGTTTTTT. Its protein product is CASSARQNTGELFF. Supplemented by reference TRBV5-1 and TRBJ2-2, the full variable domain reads KAGVTQTPRYLIKTRGQQVTLSCSPISGHRSVSWYQQTPGQGLQFLFEYFSETQRNKGNFPGRFSGRQFSNSRSEMNVSTLELGDSALYLCASSARQNTGELFFGEGSRLTVL.

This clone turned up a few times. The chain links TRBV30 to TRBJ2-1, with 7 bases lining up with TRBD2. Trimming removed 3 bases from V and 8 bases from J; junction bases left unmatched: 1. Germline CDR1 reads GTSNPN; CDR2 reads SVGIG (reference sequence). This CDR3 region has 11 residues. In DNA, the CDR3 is TGTGCCTGGAGACTAGCGTATGAGCAGTTCTTC. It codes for CAWRLAYEQFF.

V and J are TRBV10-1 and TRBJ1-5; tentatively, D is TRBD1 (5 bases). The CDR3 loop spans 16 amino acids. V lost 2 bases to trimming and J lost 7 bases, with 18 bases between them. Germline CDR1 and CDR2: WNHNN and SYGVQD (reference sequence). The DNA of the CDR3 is TGCGCCAGCAGTGAGCCTGGGCAGGGTCGGCGGCAGCCCCAGCATTTT. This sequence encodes CASSEPGQGRRQPQHF.

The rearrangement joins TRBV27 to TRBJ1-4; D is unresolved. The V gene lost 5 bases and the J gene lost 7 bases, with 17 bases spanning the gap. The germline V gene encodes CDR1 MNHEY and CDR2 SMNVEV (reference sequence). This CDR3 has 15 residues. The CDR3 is CASSINPWATEKLFF. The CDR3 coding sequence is TGTGCCAGCAGTATTAACCCATGGGCTACTGAAAAACTGTTTTTT.

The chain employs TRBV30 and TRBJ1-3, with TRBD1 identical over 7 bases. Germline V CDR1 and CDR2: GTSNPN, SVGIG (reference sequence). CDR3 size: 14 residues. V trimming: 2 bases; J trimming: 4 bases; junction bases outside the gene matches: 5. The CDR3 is CAWSPQDRGNTIYF. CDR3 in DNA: TGTGCCTGGAGTCCCCAGGACAGGGGAAACACCATATATTTT.

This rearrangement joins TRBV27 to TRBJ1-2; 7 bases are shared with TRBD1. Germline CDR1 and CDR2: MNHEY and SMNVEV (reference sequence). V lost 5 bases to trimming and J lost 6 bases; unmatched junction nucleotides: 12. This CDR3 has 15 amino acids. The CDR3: CASSRLGSGTDGYTF. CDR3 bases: TGTGCCAGCAGTCGCCTGGGATCCGGGACAGATGGCTACACCTTC.

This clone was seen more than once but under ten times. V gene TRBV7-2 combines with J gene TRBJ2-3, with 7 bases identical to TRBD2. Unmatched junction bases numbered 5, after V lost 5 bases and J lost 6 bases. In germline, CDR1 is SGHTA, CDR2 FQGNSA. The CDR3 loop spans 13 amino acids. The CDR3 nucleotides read TGTGCCAGCAGCCCCCTTAGCGGGGATACGCAGTATTTT. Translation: CASSPLSGDTQYF.

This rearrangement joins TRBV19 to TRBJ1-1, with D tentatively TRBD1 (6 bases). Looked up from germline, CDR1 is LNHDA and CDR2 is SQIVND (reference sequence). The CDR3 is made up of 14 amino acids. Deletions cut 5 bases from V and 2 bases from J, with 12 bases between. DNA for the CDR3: TGTGCCAGTAGTCCTGAGGGACACAACACTGAAGCTTTCTTT. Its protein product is CASSPEGHNTEAFF.

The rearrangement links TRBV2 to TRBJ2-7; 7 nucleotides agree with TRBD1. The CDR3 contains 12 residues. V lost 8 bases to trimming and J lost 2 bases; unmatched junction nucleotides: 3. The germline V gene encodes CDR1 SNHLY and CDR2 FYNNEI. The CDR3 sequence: CASAGQAYEQYF. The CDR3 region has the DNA TGTGCCAGCGCCGGACAGGCCTACGAGCAGTACTTC. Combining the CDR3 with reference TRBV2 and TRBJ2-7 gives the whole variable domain EPEVTQTPSHQVTQMGQEVILRCVPISNHLYFYWYRQILGQKVEFLVSFYNNEISEKSEIFDDQFSVERPDGSNFTLKIRSTKLEDSAMYFCASAGQAYEQYFGPGTRLTVT.

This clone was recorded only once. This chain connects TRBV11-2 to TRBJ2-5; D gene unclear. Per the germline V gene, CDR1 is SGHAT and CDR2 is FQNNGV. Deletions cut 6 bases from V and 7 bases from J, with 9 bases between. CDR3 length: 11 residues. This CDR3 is CASSSVATQYF. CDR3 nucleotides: TGTGCCAGCAGTTCGGTCGCGACCCAGTACTTC.

DNA of the CDR3: TGTGCCATCATGGACAGGATGGAAGCTAACTATGGCTACACCTTC. Translating gives CAIMDRMEANYGYTF. This chain joins TRBV10-3 and TRBJ1-2; 7 nucleotides match TRBD1. The V gene end was trimmed by 7 bases and the J gene end by 0 bases; junction bases not matched to a gene: 8. Germline CDR1 is ENHRY and CDR2 is SYGVKD. The CDR3 runs 15 residues.

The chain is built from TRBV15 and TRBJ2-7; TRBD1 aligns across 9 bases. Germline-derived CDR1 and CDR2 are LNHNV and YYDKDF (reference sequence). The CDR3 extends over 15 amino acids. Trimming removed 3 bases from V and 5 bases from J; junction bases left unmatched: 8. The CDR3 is CATSRAVQGAHEQYF. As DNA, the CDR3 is TGTGCCACCAGCAGGGCAGTACAGGGGGCGCACGAGCAGTACTTC. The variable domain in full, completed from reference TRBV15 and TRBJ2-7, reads DAMVIQNPRYQVTQFGKPVTLSCSQTLNHNVMYWYQQKSSQAPKLLFHYYDKDFNNEADTPDNFQSRRPNTSFCFLDIRSPGLGDTAMYLCATSRAVQGAHEQYFGPGTRLTVT.

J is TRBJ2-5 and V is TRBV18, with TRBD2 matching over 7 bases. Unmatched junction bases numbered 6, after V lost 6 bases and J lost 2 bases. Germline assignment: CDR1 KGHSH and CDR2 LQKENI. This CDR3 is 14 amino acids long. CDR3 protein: CASSRDYAQETQYF. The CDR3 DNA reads TGTGCCAGCTCCCGGGACTATGCACAAGAGACCCAGTACTTC.

The CDR3 DNA reads as TGTGCCTGGACAGTGGGCGAGACCCAGTACTTC. Protein: CAWTVGETQYF. The chain couples TRBV30 to TRBJ2-5; D is ambiguous. This CDR3 has 11 amino acids. V shed 4 bases and J shed 5 bases, with 8 bases lying between them. Germline CDR1 GTSNPN, CDR2 SVGIG (reference sequence).